This TCR beta chain was profiled in a study of T cells in Graves' hyperthyroidism and ophthalmopathy. TCR beta CDR3 regions were amplified from RNA. TCR CDR3 regions were first amplified by RT-PCR with HTBI primers. TCRdb ran MiXCR on the multiplex PCR reads and lists one entry per CDR3 protein. Among 370,000 or so distinct CDR3 sequences listed, about 25% were seen once. CDR1 and CDR2 (germline): SGHAT, FQNNGV. The CDR3 spans 15 residues. Trimming took 8 bases from V and 0 from J, leaving 17 bases between them. This clonotype was observed a handful of times. This clonotype originated in a man in his fifties with Graves' hyperthyroidism. The sample taken for sequencing was blood. The chain links TRBV11-2 to TRBJ2-7; no reliable D call. CDR3 bases: TGTGCCAGCCTTGAACCCGGACCAAGCTCCTACGAGCAGTACTTC. Residues: CASLEPGPSSYEQYF.